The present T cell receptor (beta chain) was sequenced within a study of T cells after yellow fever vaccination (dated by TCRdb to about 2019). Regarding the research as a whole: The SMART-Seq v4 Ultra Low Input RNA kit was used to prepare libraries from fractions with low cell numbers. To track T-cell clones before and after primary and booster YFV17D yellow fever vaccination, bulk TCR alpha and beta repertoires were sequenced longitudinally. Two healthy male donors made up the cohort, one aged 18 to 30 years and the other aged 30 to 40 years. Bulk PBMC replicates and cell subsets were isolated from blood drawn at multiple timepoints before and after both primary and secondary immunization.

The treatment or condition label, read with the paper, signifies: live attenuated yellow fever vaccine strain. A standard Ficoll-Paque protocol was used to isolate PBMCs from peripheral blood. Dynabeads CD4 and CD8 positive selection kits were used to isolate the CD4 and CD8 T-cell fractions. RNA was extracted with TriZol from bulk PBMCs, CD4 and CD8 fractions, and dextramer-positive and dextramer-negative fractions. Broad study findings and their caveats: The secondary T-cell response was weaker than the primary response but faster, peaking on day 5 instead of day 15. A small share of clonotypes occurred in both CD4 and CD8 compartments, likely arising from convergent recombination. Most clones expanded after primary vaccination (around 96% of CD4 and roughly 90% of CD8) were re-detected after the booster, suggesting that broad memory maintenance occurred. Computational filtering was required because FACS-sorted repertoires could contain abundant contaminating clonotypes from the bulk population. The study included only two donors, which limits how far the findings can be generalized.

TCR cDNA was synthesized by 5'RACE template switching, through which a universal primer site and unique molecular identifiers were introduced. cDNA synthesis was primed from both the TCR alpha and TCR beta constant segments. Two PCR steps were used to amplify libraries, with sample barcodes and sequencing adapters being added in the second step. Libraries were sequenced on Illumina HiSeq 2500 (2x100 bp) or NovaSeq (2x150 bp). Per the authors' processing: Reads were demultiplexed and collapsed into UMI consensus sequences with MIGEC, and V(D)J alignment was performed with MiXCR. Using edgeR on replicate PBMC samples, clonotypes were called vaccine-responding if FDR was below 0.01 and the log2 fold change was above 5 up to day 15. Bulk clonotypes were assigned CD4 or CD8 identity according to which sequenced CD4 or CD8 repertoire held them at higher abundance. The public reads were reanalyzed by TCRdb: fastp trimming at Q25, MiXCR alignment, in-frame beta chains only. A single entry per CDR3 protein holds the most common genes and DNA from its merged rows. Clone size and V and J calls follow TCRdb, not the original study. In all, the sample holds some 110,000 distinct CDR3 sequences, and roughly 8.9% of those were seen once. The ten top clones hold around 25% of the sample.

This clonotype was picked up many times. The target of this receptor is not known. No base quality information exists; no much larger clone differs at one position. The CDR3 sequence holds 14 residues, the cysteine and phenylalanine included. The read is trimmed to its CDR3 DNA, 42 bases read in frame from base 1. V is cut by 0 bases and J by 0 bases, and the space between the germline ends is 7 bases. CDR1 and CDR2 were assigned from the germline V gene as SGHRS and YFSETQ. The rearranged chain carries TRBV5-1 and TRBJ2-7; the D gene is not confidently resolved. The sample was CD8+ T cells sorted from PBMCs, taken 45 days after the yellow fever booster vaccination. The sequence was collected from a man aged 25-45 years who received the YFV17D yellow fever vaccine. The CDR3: CASSLEVSSYEQYF. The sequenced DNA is TGCGCCAGCAGCTTGGAGGTGAGCTCCTACGAGCAGTACTTC.